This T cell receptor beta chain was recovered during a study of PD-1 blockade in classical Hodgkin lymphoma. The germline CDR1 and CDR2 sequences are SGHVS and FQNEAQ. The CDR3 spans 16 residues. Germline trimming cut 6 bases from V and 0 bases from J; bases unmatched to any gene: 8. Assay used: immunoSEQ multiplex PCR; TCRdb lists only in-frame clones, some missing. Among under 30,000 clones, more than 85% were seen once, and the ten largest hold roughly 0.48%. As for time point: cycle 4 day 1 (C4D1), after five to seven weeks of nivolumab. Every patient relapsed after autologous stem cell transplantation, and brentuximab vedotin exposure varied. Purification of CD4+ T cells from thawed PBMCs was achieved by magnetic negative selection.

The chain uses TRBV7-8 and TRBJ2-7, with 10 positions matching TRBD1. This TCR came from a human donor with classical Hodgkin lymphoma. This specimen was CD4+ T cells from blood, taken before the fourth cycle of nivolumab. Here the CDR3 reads CASSRAGTGASYEQYF. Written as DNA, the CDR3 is TGTGCCAGCAGTCGCGCTGGGACAGGGGCCTCCTACGAGCAGTACTTC.